This entry is about one T cell receptor beta chain. As the sequencing template, cDNA was produced by extracting RNA and reverse transcribing it. Profiling relied on immunoSEQ multiplex PCR, and the TCRdb table lists in-frame clones only, not all of them. The sample has hundreds of thousands of clones, 65% to 70% seen once; the top ten hold roughly 1.2%. Germline V lookup: CDR1 SGHRS, CDR2 YFSETQ. The ends were cut back, 4 bases at V and 6 bases at J, with 11 bases in the middle. This CDR3 has 12 residues. Lesional scalp punch biopsies and peripheral blood came from alopecia areata patients. This sample stems from a study of CD8+ T cells in alopecia areata.

This clonotype originated in a human donor with alopecia areata. This sample comprised CD4+ T cells sorted from blood, obtained at week 0. V usage is TRBV5-1 and J usage is TRBJ2-7; D perhaps matches TRBD1 (6 bases). The CDR3 sequence is CASSPDSLEQYF. DNA for the CDR3: TGCGCCAGCAGCCCGGACAGTCTCGAGCAGTACTTC. Using reference TRBV5-1 and TRBJ2-7 for the parts outside the CDR3, the full variable domain is KAGVTQTPRYLIKTRGQQVTLSCSPISGHRSVSWYQQTPGQGLQFLFEYFSETQRNKGNFPGRFSGRQFSNSRSEMNVSTLELGDSALYLCASSPDSLEQYFGPGTRLTVT.